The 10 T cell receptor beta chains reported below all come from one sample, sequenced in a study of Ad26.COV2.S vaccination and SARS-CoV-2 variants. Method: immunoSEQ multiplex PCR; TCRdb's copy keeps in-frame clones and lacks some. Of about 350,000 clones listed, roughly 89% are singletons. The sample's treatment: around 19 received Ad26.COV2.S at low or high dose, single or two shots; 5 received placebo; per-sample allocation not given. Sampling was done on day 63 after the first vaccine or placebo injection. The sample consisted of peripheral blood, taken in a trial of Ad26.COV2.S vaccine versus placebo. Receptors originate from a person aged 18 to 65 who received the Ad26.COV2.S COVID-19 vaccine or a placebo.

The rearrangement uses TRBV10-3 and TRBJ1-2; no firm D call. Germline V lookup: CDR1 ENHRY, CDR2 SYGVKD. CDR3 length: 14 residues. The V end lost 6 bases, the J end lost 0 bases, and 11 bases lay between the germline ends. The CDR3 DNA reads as TGTGCCATCAGCAGCTCAACCGCTAACTATGGCTACACCTTC. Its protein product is CAISSSTANYGYTF.

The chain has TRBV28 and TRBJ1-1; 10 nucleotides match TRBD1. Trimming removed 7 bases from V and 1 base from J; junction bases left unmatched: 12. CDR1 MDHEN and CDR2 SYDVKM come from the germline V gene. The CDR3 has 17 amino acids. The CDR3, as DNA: TGTGCCAGCACAAGGGACAGGGGTATGGTTGGGAACACTGAAGCTTTCTTT. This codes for CASTRDRGMVGNTEAFF.

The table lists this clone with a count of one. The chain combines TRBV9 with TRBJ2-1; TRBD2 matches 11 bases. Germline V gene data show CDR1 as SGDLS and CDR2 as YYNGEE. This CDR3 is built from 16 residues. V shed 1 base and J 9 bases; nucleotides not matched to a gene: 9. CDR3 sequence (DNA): TGTGCCAGCAGCGTAACTAGCGGGAGTCTCCCCAGTGAGCAGTTCTTC. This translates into CASSVTSGSLPSEQFF.

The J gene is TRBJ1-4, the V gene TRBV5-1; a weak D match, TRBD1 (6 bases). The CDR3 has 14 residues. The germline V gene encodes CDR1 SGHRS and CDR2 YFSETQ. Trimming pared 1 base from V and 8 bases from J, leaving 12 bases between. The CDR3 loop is CASSLRQVGEKLFF. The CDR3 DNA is TGCGCCAGCAGCTTGCGACAGGTCGGGGAAAAACTGTTTTTT.

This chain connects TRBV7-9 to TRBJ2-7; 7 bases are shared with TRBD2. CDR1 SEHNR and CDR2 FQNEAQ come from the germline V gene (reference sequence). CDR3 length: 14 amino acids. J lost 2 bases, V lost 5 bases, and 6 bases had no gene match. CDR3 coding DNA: TGTGCCAGCAGCGCCGGGACTACCGCCTACGAGCAGTACTTC. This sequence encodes CASSAGTTAYEQYF. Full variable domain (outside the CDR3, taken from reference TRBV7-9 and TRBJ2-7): DTGVSQNPRHKITKRGQNVTFRCDPISEHNRLYWYRQTLGQGPEFLTYFQNEAQLEKSRLLSDRFSAERPKGSFSTLEIQRTEQGDSAMYLCASSAGTTAYEQYFGPGTRLTVT.

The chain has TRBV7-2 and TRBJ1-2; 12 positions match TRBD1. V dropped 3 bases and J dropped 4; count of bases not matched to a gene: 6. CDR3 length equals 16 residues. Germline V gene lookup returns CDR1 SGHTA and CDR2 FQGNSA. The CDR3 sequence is CASSFGTGGASYGYTF. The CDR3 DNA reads TGTGCCAGCAGCTTCGGGACAGGGGGCGCGTCCTATGGCTACACCTTC.

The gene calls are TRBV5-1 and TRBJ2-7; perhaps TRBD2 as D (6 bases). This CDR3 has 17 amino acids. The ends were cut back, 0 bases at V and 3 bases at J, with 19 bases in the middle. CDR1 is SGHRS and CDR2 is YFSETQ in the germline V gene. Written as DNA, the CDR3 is TGCGCCAGCAGCTTGGACCCGGGGGAAAACCTTTACTACGAGCAGTACTTC. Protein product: CASSLDPGENLYYEQYF.

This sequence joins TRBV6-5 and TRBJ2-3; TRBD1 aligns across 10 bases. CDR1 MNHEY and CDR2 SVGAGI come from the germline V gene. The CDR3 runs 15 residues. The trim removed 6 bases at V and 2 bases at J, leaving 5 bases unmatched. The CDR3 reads CASSRQGAYTDTQYF. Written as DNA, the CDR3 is TGTGCCAGCAGCCGACAGGGGGCCTACACAGATACGCAGTATTTT.

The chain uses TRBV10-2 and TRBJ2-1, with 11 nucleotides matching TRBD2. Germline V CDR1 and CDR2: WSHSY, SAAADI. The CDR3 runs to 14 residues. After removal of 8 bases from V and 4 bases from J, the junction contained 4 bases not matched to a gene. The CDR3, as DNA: TGCGCCAGCCAAACTAGCGGGAGATACAATGAGCAGTTCTTC. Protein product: CASQTSGRYNEQFF.

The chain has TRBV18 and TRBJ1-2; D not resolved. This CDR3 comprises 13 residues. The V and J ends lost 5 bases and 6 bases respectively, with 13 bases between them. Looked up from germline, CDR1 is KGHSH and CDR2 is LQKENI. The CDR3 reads CASSVVEYDGYTF. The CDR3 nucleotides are TGTGCCAGCTCAGTGGTGGAGTACGATGGCTACACCTTC.